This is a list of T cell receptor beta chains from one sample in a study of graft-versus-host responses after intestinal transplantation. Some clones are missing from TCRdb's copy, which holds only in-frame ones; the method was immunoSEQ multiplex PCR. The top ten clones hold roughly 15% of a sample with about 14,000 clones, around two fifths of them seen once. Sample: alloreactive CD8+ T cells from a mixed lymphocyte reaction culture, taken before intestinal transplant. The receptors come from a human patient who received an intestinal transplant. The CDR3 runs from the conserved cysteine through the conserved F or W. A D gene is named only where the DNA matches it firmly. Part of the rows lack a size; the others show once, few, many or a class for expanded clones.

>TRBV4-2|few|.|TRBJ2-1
CASSQDTSLVYEQFF
TGTGCCAGCAGCCAAGATACCTCCCTAGTTTATGAGCAGTTCTTC
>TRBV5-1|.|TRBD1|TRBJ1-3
CASSRDRGAGNTIYF
TGCGCCAGCAGCAGAGACAGGGGTGCGGGAAACACCATATATTTT
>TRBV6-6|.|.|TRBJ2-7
CASSYSSSYEQYF
TGTGCCAGCAGTTACTCTTCCTCTTACGAGCAGTACTTC
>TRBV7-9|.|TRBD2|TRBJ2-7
CASSSLAGGSYEQYF
TGTGCCAGCAGCTCCCTAGCGGGAGGTTCCTACGAGCAGTACTTC
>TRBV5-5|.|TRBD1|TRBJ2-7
CASSWGTETFYEQYF
TGTGCCAGCAGCTGGGGGACAGAGACTTTCTACGAGCAGTACTTC
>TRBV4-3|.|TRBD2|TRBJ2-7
CASSLTSGPYEQYF
TGCGCCAGCAGCCTGACTAGCGGGCCCTACGAGCAGTACTTC
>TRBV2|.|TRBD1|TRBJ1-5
CASSGQGRLQPQHF
TGTGCCAGCAGCGGACAGGGGCGTCTTCAGCCCCAGCATTTT
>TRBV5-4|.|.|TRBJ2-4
CASSLWEAENIQYF
TGTGCCAGCAGCTTGTGGGAGGCGGAAAACATTCAGTACTTC
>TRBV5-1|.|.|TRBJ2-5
CASSLDSQETQYF
TGCGCCAGCAGCTTGGACAGCCAAGAGACCCAGTACTTC
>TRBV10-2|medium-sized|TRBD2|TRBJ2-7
CASSRLAGEDEQYF
TGCGCCAGCAGTAGACTAGCGGGAGAGGACGAGCAGTACTTC
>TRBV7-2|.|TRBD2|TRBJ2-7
CASSLGTSLEQYF
TGTGCCAGCAGCTTAGGGACTAGCCTCGAGCAGTACTTC
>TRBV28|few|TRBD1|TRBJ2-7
CASSRYRGTYEQYF
TGTGCCAGCAGTCGTTACAGGGGGACCTACGAGCAGTACTTC
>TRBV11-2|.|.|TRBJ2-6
CASAFAGAGGANVLTF
TGTGCCAGCGCCTTCGCGGGGGCGGGAGGGGCCAACGTCCTGACTTTC
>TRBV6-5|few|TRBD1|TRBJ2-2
CASWTGNTGELFF
TGTGCCAGCTGGACAGGGAACACCGGGGAGCTGTTTTTT
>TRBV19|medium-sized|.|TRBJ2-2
CASTPAGTANTGELFF
TGTGCCAGTACCCCCGCGGGGACAGCGAACACCGGGGAGCTGTTTTTT
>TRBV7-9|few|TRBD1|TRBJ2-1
CASSHGTGSVNEQFF
TGTGCCAGCAGCCACGGGACAGGTTCGGTCAATGAGCAGTTCTTC
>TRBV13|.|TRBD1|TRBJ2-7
CASSEGQGTYEQYF
TGTGCCAGCAGTGAGGGACAGGGGACCTACGAGCAGTACTTC
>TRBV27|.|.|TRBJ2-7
CASSPAPGGFSEQYF
TGTGCCAGCAGTCCGGCCCCAGGGGGGTTCTCCGAGCAGTACTTC
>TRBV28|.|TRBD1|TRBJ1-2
CASSADRGLPYGYTF
TGTGCCAGCAGTGCCGACAGGGGGCTACCCTATGGCTACACCTTC
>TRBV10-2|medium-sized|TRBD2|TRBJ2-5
CASSDTLAGGPNQETQYF
TGCGCCAGCAGTGATACACTAGCGGGAGGCCCTAACCAAGAGACCCAGTACTTC
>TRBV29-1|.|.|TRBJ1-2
CSVWAGDGYTF
TGCAGCGTTTGGGCAGGGGATGGCTACACCTTC
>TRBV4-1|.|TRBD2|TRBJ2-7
CASSQVIAGVMSYEQYF
TGCGCCAGCAGCCAAGTAATAGCGGGAGTTATGTCCTACGAGCAGTACTTC
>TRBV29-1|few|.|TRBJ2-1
CSVEWGEFYNEQFF
TGCAGCGTTGAATGGGGGGAATTCTACAATGAGCAGTTCTTC
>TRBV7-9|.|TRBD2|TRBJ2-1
CASSLYGLEDNEQFF
TGTGCCAGCAGCTTATACGGACTAGAGGATAATGAGCAGTTCTTC
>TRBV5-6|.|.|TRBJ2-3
CASSEPGAREDTQYF
TGTGCCAGCAGTGAACCTGGGGCCAGGGAAGATACGCAGTATTTT
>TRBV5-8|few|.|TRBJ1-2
CASSPRGFRGYTF
TGTGCCAGCAGCCCTCGGGGATTCAGGGGCTACACCTTC
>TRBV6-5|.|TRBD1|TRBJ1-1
CASSLQGWNTEAFF
TGTGCCAGCAGCTTACAGGGGTGGAACACTGAAGCTTTCTTT
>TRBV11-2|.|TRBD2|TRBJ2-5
CASSRGLVIGSQETQYF
TGTGCCAGCAGCCGTGGACTAGTAATAGGTTCCCAAGAGACCCAGTACTTC
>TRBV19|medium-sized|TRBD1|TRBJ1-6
CASSLGQGNSPLHF
TGTGCCAGTAGTTTGGGACAGGGAAATTCACCCCTCCACTTT
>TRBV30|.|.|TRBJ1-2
CAWSSTGGDFHGYTF
TGTGCCTGGAGTTCCACCGGGGGGGATTTTCACGGCTACACCTTC
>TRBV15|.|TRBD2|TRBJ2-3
CATSRDFSMGEGGFQYF
TGTGCCACCAGCAGAGATTTTTCCATGGGGGAGGGCGGTTTTCAGTATTTT
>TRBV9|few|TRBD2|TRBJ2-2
CASSAGTSGPTGELFF
TGTGCCAGCAGCGCGGGGACTAGCGGACCCACCGGGGAGCTGTTTTTT
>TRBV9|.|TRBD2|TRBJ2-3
CASSFGTSGTADTQYF
TGTGCCAGCAGCTTTGGGACTAGCGGGACGGCAGATACGCAGTATTTT
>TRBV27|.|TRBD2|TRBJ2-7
CASSPLAAPYEQYF
TGTGCCAGCAGTCCTCTAGCGGCCCCCTACGAGCAGTACTTC
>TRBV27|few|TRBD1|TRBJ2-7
CASSFGTGNYEQYF
TGTGCCAGCAGTTTTGGGACAGGGAACTACGAGCAGTACTTC
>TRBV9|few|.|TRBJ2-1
CASSVDGEAYNEQFF
TGTGCCAGCAGCGTAGATGGAGAGGCCTACAATGAGCAGTTCTTC
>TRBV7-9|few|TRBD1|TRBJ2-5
CASSLGTVYQETQYF
TGTGCCAGCAGTCTGGGGACAGTGTACCAAGAGACCCAGTACTTC
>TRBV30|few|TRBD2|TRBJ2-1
CAWSVVAGWNEQFF
TGTGCCTGGAGTGTCGTAGCGGGGTGGAATGAGCAGTTCTTC
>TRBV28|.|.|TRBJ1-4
CASSYYPQPGLQLFF
TGTGCCAGCAGTTACTACCCTCAACCTGGCTTGCAACTGTTTTTT
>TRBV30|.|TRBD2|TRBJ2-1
CAWSVGTSGTDEQFF
TGTGCCTGGAGTGTAGGGACTAGCGGGACTGATGAGCAGTTCTTC
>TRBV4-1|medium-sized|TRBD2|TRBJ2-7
CASTQTSGSYEQYF
TGCGCCAGCACCCAGACTAGCGGGAGCTACGAGCAGTACTTC
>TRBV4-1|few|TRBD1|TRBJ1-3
CASSQKEGQEIISGNTIYF
TGCGCCAGCAGCCAGAAAGAGGGACAGGAGATTATCTCTGGAAACACCATATATTTT
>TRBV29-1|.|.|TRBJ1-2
CSVDGGSNYGYTF
TGCAGCGTTGACGGGGGGTCTAACTATGGCTACACCTTC
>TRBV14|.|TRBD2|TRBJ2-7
CASSHSSGRSSYEQYF
TGTGCCAGCAGCCACTCTAGCGGGCGTAGCTCCTACGAGCAGTACTTC
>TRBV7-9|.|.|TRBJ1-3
CASSLEMARGGNTIYF
TGTGCCAGCAGCTTAGAAATGGCCAGGGGTGGAAACACCATATATTTT
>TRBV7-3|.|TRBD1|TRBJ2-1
CASSETGTGPYNEQFF
TGTGCCAGCAGCGAGACCGGGACAGGGCCCTACAATGAGCAGTTCTTC
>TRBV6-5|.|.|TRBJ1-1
CASSYSPEMNTEAFF
TGTGCCAGCAGTTACTCGCCAGAAATGAACACTGAAGCTTTCTTT
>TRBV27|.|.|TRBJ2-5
CASSPTLGAGETQYF
TGTGCCAGCTCTCCCACTTTGGGGGCCGGTGAGACCCAGTACTTC
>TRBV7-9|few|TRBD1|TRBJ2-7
CASSHRGSYEQYF
TGTGCCAGCAGCCACAGGGGGTCCTACGAGCAGTACTTC
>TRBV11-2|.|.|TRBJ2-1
CASSVIANEQFF
TGTGCCAGCAGCGTGATAGCCAATGAGCAGTTCTTC
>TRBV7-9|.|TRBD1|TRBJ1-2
CASSPGQGRGYTF
TGTGCCAGCAGCCCAGGACAGGGCCGGGGCTACACCTTC
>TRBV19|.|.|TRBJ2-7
CASSDSYEQYF
TGTGCCAGTAGTGACAGCTACGAGCAGTACTTC